This T cell receptor (beta chain) was found in a study of monozygotic twins with inflammatory bowel disease. Details on this clonotype: What it binds is not known.

Researchers ran eight separate cDNA reactions for each sample. No DNA is given; TCRdb re-called the 5' RACE reads and lists each CDR3 protein once. The sample's table shows approximately 400,000 distinct CDR3 sequences. Sampling involved one blood draw (around 2.5 ml) for every donor. The CDR3 has 14 residues. The germline V gene has CDR1 LNHNV and CDR2 YYDKDF (reference sequence). Study outcomes and limitations: IBD patients share fewer clonotypes with other people than healthy twins do, especially with disease activity.

This TCR was sampled from a human donor with ulcerative colitis or Crohn's disease, or a healthy co-twin of an affected twin (not recorded which). The V gene is TRBV15, the J gene TRBJ2-2. The sequenced material came from blood. CDR3 residues: CATSGWGNTGELFF.